This T cell receptor beta chain was captured in a study of radiation and T cells in renal cell carcinoma. Sequencing was performed with immunoSEQ multiplex PCR; in TCRdb, only in-frame clones are kept and a portion is missing. The data contain about 130,000 clones, about four fifths of them seen just once; the ten biggest clones take up 4.5% to 7%. Sample time point: blood 2 weeks post-SBRT. Treatment of the sample: 15 Gy SBRT to primary tumor, nephrectomy 4 weeks later. From germline, CDR1 is MNHNS and CDR2 SASEGT. The CDR3 spans 19 residues. Trimming left V 0 bases short and J 0 bases short, with 15 bases between.

Sequencing used blood, obtained from a patient whose treatment included radiotherapy and nephrectomy. The source is a man in his fifties with renal cell carcinoma. V usage is TRBV6-1 and J usage is TRBJ2-6; the D gene is possibly TRBD1 (5 bases). CDR3 loop: CASSEALTATYSGANVLTF. The CDR3 DNA follows: TGTGCCAGCAGTGAAGCGCTGACAGCTACTTACTCTGGGGCCAACGTCCTGACTTTC.